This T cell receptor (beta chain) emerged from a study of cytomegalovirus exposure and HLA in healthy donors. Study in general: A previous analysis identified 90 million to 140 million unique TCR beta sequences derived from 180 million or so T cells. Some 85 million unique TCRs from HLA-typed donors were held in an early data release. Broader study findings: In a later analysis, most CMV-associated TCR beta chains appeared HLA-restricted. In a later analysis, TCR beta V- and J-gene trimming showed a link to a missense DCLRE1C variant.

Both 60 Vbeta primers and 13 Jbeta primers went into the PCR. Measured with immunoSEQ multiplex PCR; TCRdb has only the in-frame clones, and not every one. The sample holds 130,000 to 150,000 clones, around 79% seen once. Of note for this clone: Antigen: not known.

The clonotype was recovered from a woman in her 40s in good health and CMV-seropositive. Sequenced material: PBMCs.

The CDR3 coding sequence is TGTGCCAGCACTCAAGCGGGGGGTGCCTCTGGGGCCAACGTCCTGACTTTC. Translation: CASTQAGGASGANVLTF. This chain uses TRBV27 with TRBJ2-6; 9 positions agree with TRBD2. Germline V lookup: CDR1 MNHEY, CDR2 SMNVEV (reference sequence). This CDR3 has 17 residues. V was clipped by 7 bases and J by 0 bases; unmatched bases: 7.